These T cell receptor beta chains were read from a single sample in a study of blood T cell repertoires in COVID-19. Profiling relied on immunoSEQ multiplex PCR, and the TCRdb table lists in-frame clones only, not all of them. There are about 88,000 clones in the sample; 75% to 90% occur only once, and more than 9.5% lies in the top ten. Sequencing input: peripheral blood. Receptor source: a man older than 75 with acute or convalescent COVID-19. Both conserved end residues are trimmed from each CDR3. Each record gives: V gene, J gene, clone size, CDR3 protein. Rows may omit the clone size; those that give it use once, few, many or a size class.

>TRBV18|TRBJ1-1|-
ASSPQVMNTEAF
>TRBV12-3/TRBV12-4|TRBJ2-3|-
ATDGGEGDTQY
>TRBV6-6|TRBJ1-5|-
ASSYSGGTQPQH
>TRBV7-2|TRBJ1-4|-
ASSLIGGRFEKLF
>TRBV4-1|TRBJ1-5|-
ASSQDRVGRNQPQH
>TRBV4-2|TRBJ2-7|once
ASSQPPGGGDEQY
>TRBV6-5|TRBJ2-7|-
ASSYSRGQGYEQY
>TRBV7-2|TRBJ1-4|-
ASSPDRVVREKLF
>TRBV6-5|TRBJ1-5|-
ASSYATRSGPQH
>TRBV27|TRBJ2-1|-
ASRMTGDNEQF
>TRBV12-3/TRBV12-4|TRBJ1-2|-
ASIYGSGYGYT
>TRBV3-1/TRBV3-2|TRBJ1-1|-
ASSPGNTEAF
>TRBV24-1|TRBJ1-6|-
ATSGTGAYNSPLH
>TRBV5-4|TRBJ2-7|-
ASSSPGLEGYEQY
>TRBV30|TRBJ2-7|once
AWSVDRAYEQY
>TRBV19|TRBJ1-1|-
ASRATGGMNTEAF
>TRBV6-5|TRBJ1-3|-
ASTLSAFDTIY
>TRBV2|TRBJ2-2|-
ASSLRGGGLIANTGELF
>TRBV18|TRBJ1-6|-
ASSESSYNSPLH
>TRBV6-1|TRBJ2-7|-
ASSAKPSGSVYEQY
>TRBV7-9|TRBJ1-1|few
ASSTGGSEAF
>TRBV4-3|TRBJ2-7|-
ASSQRLALPYEQY
>TRBV3-1/TRBV3-2|TRBJ1-5|-
ASRDVGGGQPQH
>TRBV19|TRBJ1-6|once
ASSPDRGGNSPLH
>TRBV9|TRBJ2-1|-
ASSSSGSSYNEQF
>TRBV10-3|TRBJ2-3|-
AISRQGVGDTQY